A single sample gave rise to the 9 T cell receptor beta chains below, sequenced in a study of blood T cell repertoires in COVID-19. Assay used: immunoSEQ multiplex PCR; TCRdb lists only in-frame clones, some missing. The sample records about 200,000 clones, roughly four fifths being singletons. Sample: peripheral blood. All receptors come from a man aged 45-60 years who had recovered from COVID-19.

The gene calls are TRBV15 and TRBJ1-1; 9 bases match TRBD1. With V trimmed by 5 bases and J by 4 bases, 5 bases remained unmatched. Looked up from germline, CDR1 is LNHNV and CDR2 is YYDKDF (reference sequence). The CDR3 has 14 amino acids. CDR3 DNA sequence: TGTGCCACCAGCTACGGGACAGGGTCCACTGAAGCTTTCTTT. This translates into CATSYGTGSTEAFF.

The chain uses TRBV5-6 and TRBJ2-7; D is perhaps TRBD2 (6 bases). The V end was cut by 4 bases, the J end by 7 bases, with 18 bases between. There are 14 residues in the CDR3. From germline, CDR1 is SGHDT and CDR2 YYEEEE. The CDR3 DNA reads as TGTGCCAGCAGCCCTACGCGGGGTTTGGGGGAGCAGTACTTC. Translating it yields CASSPTRGLGEQYF.

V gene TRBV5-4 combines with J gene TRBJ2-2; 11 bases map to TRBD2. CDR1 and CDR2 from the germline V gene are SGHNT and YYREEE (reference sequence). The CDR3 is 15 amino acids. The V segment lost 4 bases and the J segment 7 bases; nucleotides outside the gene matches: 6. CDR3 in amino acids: CASSPGLAGRGELFF. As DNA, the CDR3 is TGTGCCAGCAGCCCCGGACTAGCGGGCCGCGGGGAGCTGTTTTTT.

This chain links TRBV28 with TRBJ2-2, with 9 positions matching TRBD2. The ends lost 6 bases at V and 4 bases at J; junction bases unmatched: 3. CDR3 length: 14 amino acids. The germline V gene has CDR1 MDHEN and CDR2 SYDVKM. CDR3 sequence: CASRASGTTGELFF. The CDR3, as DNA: TGTGCCAGCAGAGCTAGCGGGACCACCGGGGAGCTGTTTTTT. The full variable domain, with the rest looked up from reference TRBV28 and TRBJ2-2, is DVKVTQSSRYLVKRTGEKVFLECVQDMDHENMFWYRQDPGLGLRLIYFSYDVKMKEKGDIPEGYSVSREKKERFSLILESASTNQTSMYLCASRASGTTGELFFGEGSRLTVL.

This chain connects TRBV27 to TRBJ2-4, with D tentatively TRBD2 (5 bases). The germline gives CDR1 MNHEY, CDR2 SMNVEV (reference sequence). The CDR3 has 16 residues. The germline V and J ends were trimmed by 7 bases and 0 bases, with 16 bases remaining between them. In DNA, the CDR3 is TGTGCCAGCACACCCTCAGTAGGACTAGCCAAAAACATTCAGTACTTC. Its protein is CASTPSVGLAKNIQYF.

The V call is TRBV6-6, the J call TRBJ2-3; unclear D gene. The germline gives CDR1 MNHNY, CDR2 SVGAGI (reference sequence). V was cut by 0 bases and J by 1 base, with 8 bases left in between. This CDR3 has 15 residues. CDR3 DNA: TGTGCCAGCAGTTACTCAGTAACGGGCACAGATACGCAGTATTTT. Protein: CASSYSVTGTDTQYF.

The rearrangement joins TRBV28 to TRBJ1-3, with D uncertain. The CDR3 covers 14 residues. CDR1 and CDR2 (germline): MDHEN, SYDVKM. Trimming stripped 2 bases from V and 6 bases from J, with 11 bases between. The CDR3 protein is CASSLISGVNTIYF. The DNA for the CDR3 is TGTGCCAGCAGTTTAATAAGCGGTGTAAACACCATATATTTT. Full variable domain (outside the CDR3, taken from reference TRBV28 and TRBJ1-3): DVKVTQSSRYLVKRTGEKVFLECVQDMDHENMFWYRQDPGLGLRLIYFSYDVKMKEKGDIPEGYSVSREKKERFSLILESASTNQTSMYLCASSLISGVNTIYFGEGSWLTVV.

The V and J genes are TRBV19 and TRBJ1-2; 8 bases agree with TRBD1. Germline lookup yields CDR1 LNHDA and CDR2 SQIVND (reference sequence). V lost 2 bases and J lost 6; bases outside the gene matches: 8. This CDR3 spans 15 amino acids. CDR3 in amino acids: CASSITRGQVHGYTF. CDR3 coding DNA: TGTGCCAGTAGTATAACCCGGGGACAGGTCCATGGCTACACCTTC.

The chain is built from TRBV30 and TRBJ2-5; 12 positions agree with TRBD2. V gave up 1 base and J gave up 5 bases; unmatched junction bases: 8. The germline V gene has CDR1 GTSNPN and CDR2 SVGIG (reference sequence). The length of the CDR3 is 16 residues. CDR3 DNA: TGTGCCTGGAGTGGGCTAGCGGGAGGGGGTCGGGAGACCCAGTACTTC. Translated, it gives CAWSGLAGGGRETQYF.